The text below deals with one TCR beta chain. The sample belongs to a study of blood T cell repertoires in COVID-19. The germline V gene encodes CDR1 KGHSH and CDR2 LQKENI. V lost 4 bases and J lost 4, with 14 bases in between. The CDR3 is 15 residues long. TCRdb's table, derived via immunoSEQ multiplex PCR, lists solely in-frame clones and lacks some. The table has 300,000 to 350,000 clones, 90% seen once. The sample consisted of PBMCs or T cells enriched from blood (not recorded which). The receptor was derived from a woman in her 30s who had been exposed to COVID-19. The chain joins TRBV18 to TRBJ1-5; D unclear. The DNA for the CDR3 is TGTGCCAGCTCACGAGGACGGGGAACTAATCAGCCCCAGCATTTT. Protein sequence: CASSRGRGTNQPQHF.